Listed below are T cell receptor beta chains from one sample, sequenced in a study of blood T cell repertoires in COVID-19. Here immunoSEQ multiplex PCR was the method, and the copy in TCRdb shows in-frame clones only, minus some. The sample contains under 250,000 clones, approximately 80% of which appear only once. Source material: peripheral blood. Receptors originate from a man aged 25 to 40 who had recovered from COVID-19. Each CDR3 is given without its conserved first and last residue.

TRBV4-1	TRBJ1-1	ASSQDRALNTEAF
TRBV10-3	TRBJ2-2	AIQGGASTGELF
TRBV27	TRBJ1-2	ASSPTEFRNYGYT
TRBV7-2	TRBJ2-2	ASSLGLAGNTGELF
TRBV5-6	TRBJ2-3	ASSPHLGTGDTQY
TRBV6-5	TRBJ1-2	ASSLTGDYGYT
TRBV6-2/TRBV6-3	TRBJ2-2	ASSYFRGRLNTGELF
TRBV5-4	TRBJ2-2	ASSGWTGYPGELF
TRBV5-4	TRBJ1-4	ASSSGHDEKLF
TRBV18	TRBJ1-1	ASSPGDRGLTEAF
TRBV7-8	TRBJ1-4	ASSLGERGEKLF
TRBV16	TRBJ2-1	ASSPGTPRDEQF
TRBV5-5	TRBJ2-5	ASSGTIGVGQY
TRBV5-4	TRBJ1-4	ATFLGEHEKLF
TRBV2	TRBJ2-5	ASRAYWGGGETQY
TRBV10-3	TRBJ2-3	AISEGAFDTQY
TRBV15	TRBJ1-3	ATSRDSNTIY
TRBV9	TRBJ1-3	ASSVGQGMGSGNTIY
TRBV7-9	TRBJ1-2	ASSLGTRQNYGYT
TRBV28	TRBJ2-3	ASSSNRQGGTDTQY
TRBV5-1	TRBJ2-5	ASRTGRGLSETQY